This TCR beta chain was identified in a study of T cell responses to AZD1222 COVID-19 vaccine (dated by TCRdb to the early 2020s). The study in broad terms: AZD1222 recipients given second doses at about 4 weeks or at about 12 weeks were pooled, since spike-specific TCR depth and breadth were not found to differ between the two schedules. TCR sequencing was performed for 230 to 250 trial participants, of whom 207 were given two doses of AZD1222 and about 25 were given two doses of MenACWY control vaccine. Enrollment into the trials was organized by age into subgroups of 18-55, 56-69 and 70-plus years, and those subgroups contained approximately 160, 26 and 62 TCR-sequenced participants, respectively.

In regard to this clone: Its antigen target is currently unknown. A read error may produce the germline difference seen at one junction end.

The CDR3 regions of human TCRbeta chains were analyzed by immunosequencing. As for how the authors treated the data: TCRs in the repertoires were compared against a reference library of SARS-CoV-2-specific TCRs that had been generated with the MIRA antigen-specificity platform. Breadth was defined as the fraction of unique TCRs that were SARS-CoV-2-associated. Depth was defined as the fraction of total T cells that were SARS-CoV-2-associated. Using the MIRA data, each spike-specific TCR was mapped to the spike region that the TCR reacts to and placed in a CD4 or CD8 class. Log10-transformed breadth and depth values were compared by one-way ANOVA with Sidak's multiple comparisons tests. Held by TCRdb, this immuneACCESS table contains in-frame sequences only and omits some clones. Under half of the omission traces to an unresolved V gene where checked; the cause of the rest is unknown. That table supplies the V and J calls and clone size; D and trimming were determined from the DNA. The sample profile shows nearly 35,000 clones; approximately 86% of them were found once. Approximately 7.3% of the sample lies in the top ten.

Per the publication, the time point label means: baseline before first vaccination. Samples from vaccinated people were obtained from the UK trials COV001 and COV002, which included a single-blind randomized controlled phase 2/3 trial of AZD1222 (ChAdOx1 nCoV-19) in healthy adults. For TCRbeta chain sequencing, PBMC samples from trial participants were taken at day 0 and at day 28 after the second dose. Paper-wide results and their limitations: After two AZD1222 doses, both the breadth and the depth of spike-specific TCRs were significantly higher than at day 0 and than in MenACWY recipients. Conclusions about previously exposed vaccinees are limited, since just five to seven AZD1222 recipients were seropositive for SARS-CoV-2 at baseline. Because no day 14 peak-response samples were available, the repertoires could be characterized only after the peak T cell response. Most participants were white British and females outnumbered males, and the authors suggested that clonal diversity may have been underestimated. Epitopes outside the regions mutated in the B.1.351 and B.1.1.7 variants were reportedly recognized by nearly half of the unique spike-specific TCRs. The whole spike protein was spanned by vaccine-associated CD4 TCRs, and dominant responses were seen in regions 160-218 and 743-854. In the small 56-69-year group, the increase in depth fell short of significance, most likely because of low power.

Measured from the cysteine to the phenylalanine, the CDR3 is 13 residues long. The entry retains the CDR3 DNA only, 39 bases that are in frame from base 1. CDR1 and CDR2 are read off the germline V gene as SGHDN and FVKESK. Rearrangement joined TRBV14 to TRBJ2-1; TRBD2 agrees with 8 junctional bases. This specimen was peripheral blood, taken on day 0 of AZD1222 vaccination. The source of this sequence is an adult in good health. The DNA sequence follows: TGTGCCAGCAGCCAAGATAGGGGACTAGTCAAAGTCTTC. This encodes CASSQDRGLVKVF. Extended through the reference TRBV14 and TRBJ2-1 proteins, this CDR3 yields the full variable domain: EAGVTQFPSHSVIEKGQTVTLRCDPISGHDNLYWYRRVMGKEIKFLLHFVKESKQDESGMPNNRFLAERTGGTYSTLKVQPAELEDSGVYFCASSQDRGLVKVFGPGTRLTVL.